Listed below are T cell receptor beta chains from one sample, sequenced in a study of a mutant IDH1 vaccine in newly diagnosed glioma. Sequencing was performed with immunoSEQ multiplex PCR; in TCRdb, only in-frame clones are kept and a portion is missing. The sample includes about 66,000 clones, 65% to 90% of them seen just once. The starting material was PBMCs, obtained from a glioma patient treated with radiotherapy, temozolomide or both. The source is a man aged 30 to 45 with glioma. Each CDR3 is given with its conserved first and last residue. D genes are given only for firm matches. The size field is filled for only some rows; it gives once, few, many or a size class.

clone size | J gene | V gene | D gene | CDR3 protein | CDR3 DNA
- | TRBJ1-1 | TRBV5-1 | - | CASSLRQVGTEAFF | TGCGCCAGCAGCCTCCGACAGGTAGGCACTGAAGCTTTCTTT
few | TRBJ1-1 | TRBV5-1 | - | CASSLALTGEAFF | TGCGCCAGCAGCTTGGCCTTGACAGGTGAAGCTTTCTTT
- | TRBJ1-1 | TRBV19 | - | CASSILSDRANTEAFF | TGTGCCAGTAGTATCCTCTCGGACAGAGCGAACACTGAAGCTTTCTTT
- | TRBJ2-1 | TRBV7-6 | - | CASSSASGAEQFF | TGTGCCAGCAGCTCAGCCTCAGGGGCGGAGCAGTTCTTC
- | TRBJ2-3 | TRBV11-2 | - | CASSLVGPADTQYF | TGTGCCAGCAGCTTAGTAGGCCCGGCAGATACGCAGTATTTT
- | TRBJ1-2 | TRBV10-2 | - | CASSEFGGPAYGYTF | TGCGCCAGCAGTGAGTTCGGGGGCCCAGCTTATGGCTACACCTTC
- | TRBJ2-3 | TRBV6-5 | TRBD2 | CASSYSDSGVFNTQYF | TGTGCCAGCAGTTATTCTGACAGCGGGGTGTTTAATACGCAGTATTTT
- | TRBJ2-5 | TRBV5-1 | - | CASSLGPIQETQYF | TGCGCCAGCAGCTTGGGGCCCATCCAAGAGACCCAGTACTTC
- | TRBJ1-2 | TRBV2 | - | CASSEPGYHGYTF | TGTGCCAGCAGTGAGCCCGGCTACCATGGCTACACCTTC
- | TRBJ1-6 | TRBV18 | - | CASSPGVGRRNSPLHF | TGTGCCAGCTCGCCGGGGGTAGGGCGGCGAAATTCACCCCTCCACTTT
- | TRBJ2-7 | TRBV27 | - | CASSREGPLSYEQYF | TGTGCCAGCAGCCGCGAAGGCCCCCTAAGCTACGAGCAGTACTTC
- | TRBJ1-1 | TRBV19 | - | CASNQGNTEAFF | TGTGCCAGTAACCAGGGGAACACTGAAGCTTTCTTT
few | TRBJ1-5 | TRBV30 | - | CAWSGQGNQPQHF | TGTGCCTGGAGTGGACAGGGCAATCAGCCCCAGCATTTT